The present TCR beta chain was sequenced within a study of identical twins. In germline, CDR1 is MGHRA, CDR2 YSYEKL. V lost 4 bases to trimming and J lost 5 bases; unmatched junction nucleotides: 8. This CDR3 is 15 amino acids long. MiXCR was run by TCRdb on the 5' RACE reads, yielding one entry per CDR3 protein. This sample carries about 730,000 distinct CDR3 sequences, about 20% of them seen once, and the ten largest clones take about 4.5%. These data were also reused for a study on T cells expressing NK-cell markers.

The chain combines TRBV4-1 with TRBJ2-3; TRBD2 matches at 8 bases. The sequencing input was PBMCs. This receptor was taken from a woman aged 18 to 35 in good health. The CDR3 region is CASSPTGTSVDTQYF. CDR3 DNA sequence: TGCGCCAGCAGCCCTACCGGGACTAGTGTAGATACGCAGTATTTT.